A single sample gave rise to the 13 T cell receptor beta chains below, sequenced in a study of control samples from healthy donors and cancer patients. Assay: immunoSEQ multiplex PCR; the TCRdb copy retains only in-frame clones and omits some. In the table there are approximately 190,000 clones, around 93% of which are singletons. Specimen: blood. These TCRs come from a man aged 30 to 45 in good health.

A single count supports this clone. The genes are TRBV3-1 (or the pseudogene TRBV3-2) and TRBJ2-1; 10 bases are a match to TRBD2. Germline V gene data show CDR1 as LGHDT and CDR2 as YNNKEL (reference sequence). V lost 1 base, J lost 4 bases, and 10 bases stayed unmatched. The CDR3 sequence is 18 residues long. The CDR3 sequence: CASSQGGLAGASYNEQFF. The CDR3 DNA sequence: TGTGCCAGCAGCCAAGGGGGGCTAGCGGGGGCCTCATACAATGAGCAGTTCTTC.

This chain connects TRBV5-1 to TRBJ2-1, with 9 nucleotides matching TRBD2. Germline CDR1 is SGHRS and CDR2 is YFSETQ. The V segment lost 3 bases and the J segment 2 bases; nucleotides outside the gene matches: 3. This CDR3 is built from 15 residues. As DNA, the CDR3 is TGCGCCAGCAGCTCCGCGGGGGGGCCCTACAATGAGCAGTTCTTC. Translation gives CASSSAGGPYNEQFF.

The chain employs TRBV28 and TRBJ1-1; D gene ambiguous. CDR1 is MDHEN, CDR2 SYDVKM, per germline. V was pared by 1 base and J by 8 bases, with 8 bases between. This CDR3 region has 12 residues. CDR3 sequence reads: CASSLSTSEAFF. In DNA, the CDR3 is TGTGCCAGCAGTTTATCGACGTCAGAAGCTTTCTTT.

The V gene is TRBV5-1, the J gene TRBJ1-5, with 7 nucleotides matching TRBD1. The V segment lost 4 bases and the J segment 6 bases; nucleotides outside the gene matches: 7. The CDR3 loop spans 14 amino acids. Per the germline V gene, CDR1 is SGHRS and CDR2 is YFSETQ. In DNA form, the CDR3 reads TGCGCCAGCAGCCCGCGACAGGGTAGTCAGCCCCAGCATTTT. Protein: CASSPRQGSQPQHF.

The chain couples TRBV5-6 to TRBJ1-2, with TRBD1 as a possible D gene (5 bases). V was shortened by 3 bases and J by 4 bases, with 16 bases between the two germline ends. CDR1 is SGHDT, CDR2 YYEEEE, per germline. The CDR3 length is 15 residues. CDR3 sequence (DNA): TGTGCCAGCAGCTCGACCGGGACGGGTGCCTATGGCTACACCTTC. This translates into CASSSTGTGAYGYTF.

In DNA form, the CDR3 reads TGTGCCACCAGCAGAGTAATGGGGACAGCCTATGGCTACACCTTC. Translating gives CATSRVMGTAYGYTF. The chain carries TRBV15 and TRBJ1-2, with 7 bases aligning to TRBD1. V was clipped by 1 base and J by 4 bases; unmatched bases: 6. The CDR3 extends over 15 amino acids. Per the germline V gene, CDR1 is LNHNV and CDR2 is YYDKDF (reference sequence).

This chain joins TRBV27 and TRBJ1-4; D gene unclear. V lost 6 bases, J lost 4 bases, and 12 bases lay in between. This CDR3 is 14 amino acids long. Looked up from germline, CDR1 is MNHEY and CDR2 is SMNVEV (reference sequence). The CDR3 spells CASRGSELNEKLFF. The DNA of the CDR3 is TGTGCCAGCAGGGGGTCAGAACTTAATGAAAAACTGTTTTTT.

The chain couples TRBV11-2 to TRBJ2-3; TRBD2 might be the D (6 bases). From germline, CDR1 is SGHAT and CDR2 FQNNGV. The CDR3 consists of 12 residues. Trimming shortened V by 8 bases and J by 10 bases, and 16 bases separated the two germline ends. The CDR3: CASGLYPEAQYF. CDR3 bases: TGTGCCAGCGGACTATACCCCGAGGCGCAGTATTTT.

This chain links TRBV5-1 with TRBJ2-3; 7 nucleotides align to TRBD1. Germline V gene data show CDR1 as SGHRS and CDR2 as YFSETQ. This CDR3 has 15 residues. Trimming took 3 bases from V and 4 from J; bases not matched to a gene: 8. CDR3 region: CASSSHRGLADTQYF. CDR3 in DNA: TGCGCCAGCAGCTCACACAGGGGTCTAGCAGATACGCAGTATTTT. Together with reference TRBV5-1 and TRBJ2-3, the CDR3 gives the full variable domain: KAGVTQTPRYLIKTRGQQVTLSCSPISGHRSVSWYQQTPGQGLQFLFEYFSETQRNKGNFPGRFSGRQFSNSRSEMNVSTLELGDSALYLCASSSHRGLADTQYFGPGTRLTVL.

This chain connects TRBV30 to TRBJ2-7; D is ambiguous. The germline V and J ends were trimmed by 4 bases and 6 bases, with 13 bases remaining between them. The CDR3 has 12 residues. In germline, CDR1 is GTSNPN, CDR2 SVGIG (reference sequence). As DNA, the CDR3 is TGTGCCTGGATCGCGACCTCGGGCGAGCAGTACTTC. Translated: CAWIATSGEQYF.

This sequence joins TRBV29-1 and TRBJ2-3; D not resolved. CDR3 length: 10 residues. The germline CDR1 and CDR2 sequences are SQVTM and ANQGSEA. The V end was cut by 4 bases, the J end by 2 bases, with 1 base between. The CDR3 nucleotides read TGCAGCGTTGCCACAGATACGCAGTATTTT. This codes for CSVATDTQYF.

V is TRBV9 and J is TRBJ1-1; 7 bases fit TRBD1. The germline V gene has CDR1 SGDLS and CDR2 YYNGEE. This CDR3 contains 12 residues. V shed 2 bases and J 7 bases; nucleotides not matched to a gene: 2. The CDR3 protein is CASSVTGVEAFF. The CDR3 DNA reads as TGTGCCAGCAGCGTTACAGGGGTTGAAGCTTTCTTT.

This chain links TRBV7-2 with TRBJ1-4, with D possibly being TRBD1 (6 bases). Trimming took 5 bases from V and 8 from J, leaving 12 bases between them. The germline CDR1 and CDR2 sequences are SGHTA and FQGNSA. The CDR3 runs to 13 residues. CDR3 DNA sequence: TGTGCCAGCAGCCAGAACAGGGTCGAAAAACTGTTTTTT. Its protein is CASSQNRVEKLFF.